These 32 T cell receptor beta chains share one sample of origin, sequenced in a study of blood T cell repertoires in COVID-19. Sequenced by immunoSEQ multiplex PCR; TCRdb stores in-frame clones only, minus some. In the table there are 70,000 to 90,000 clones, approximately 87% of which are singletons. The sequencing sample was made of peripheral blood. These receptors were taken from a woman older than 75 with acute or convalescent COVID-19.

The CDR3 nucleotides read TGTGCCAGCAGCTTGGAAGACAGGGCGTCGGCTTTCTTT. Its protein product is CASSLEDRASAFF. The chain has TRBV5-4 and TRBJ1-1; 7 bases line up with TRBD1. The germline CDR1 and CDR2 sequences are SGHNT and YYREEE (reference sequence). The CDR3 has 13 amino acids. The V and J ends lost 0 bases and 11 bases, in that order; junction bases with no gene match: 7.

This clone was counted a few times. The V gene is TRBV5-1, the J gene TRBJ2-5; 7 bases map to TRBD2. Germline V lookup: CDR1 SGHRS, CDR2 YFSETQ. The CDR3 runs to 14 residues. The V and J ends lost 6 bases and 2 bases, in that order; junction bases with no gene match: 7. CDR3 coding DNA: TGCGCCAGCACTAGCGGAGTGATTCAAGAGACCCAGTACTTC. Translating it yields CASTSGVIQETQYF.

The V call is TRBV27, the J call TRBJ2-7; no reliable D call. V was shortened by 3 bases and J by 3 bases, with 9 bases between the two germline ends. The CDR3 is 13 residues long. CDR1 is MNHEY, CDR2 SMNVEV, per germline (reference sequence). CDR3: CASSLVLGYEQYF. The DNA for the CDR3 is TGTGCCAGCAGTTTGGTACTTGGCTACGAGCAGTACTTC.

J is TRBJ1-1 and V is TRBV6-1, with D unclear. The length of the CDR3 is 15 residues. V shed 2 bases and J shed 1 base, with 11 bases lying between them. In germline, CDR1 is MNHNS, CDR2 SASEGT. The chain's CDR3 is CASSELSPRNTEAFF. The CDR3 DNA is TGTGCCAGCAGTGAACTATCGCCGAGGAACACTGAAGCTTTCTTT.

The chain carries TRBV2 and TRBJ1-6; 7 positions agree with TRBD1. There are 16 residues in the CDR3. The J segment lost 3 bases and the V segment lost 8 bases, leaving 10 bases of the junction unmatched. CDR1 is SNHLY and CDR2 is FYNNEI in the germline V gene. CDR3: CASGDRAGGYNSPLHF. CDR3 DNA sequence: TGTGCCAGCGGCGACCGAGCAGGGGGCTATAATTCACCCCTCCACTTT.

CDR3 sequence reads: CSAEQGRDTEAFF. CDR3 in DNA: TGCAGCGCGGAGCAGGGGCGAGACACTGAAGCTTTCTTT. The rearrangement links TRBV29-1 to TRBJ1-1; a weak D match, TRBD1 (6 bases). The CDR3 consists of 13 residues. V lost 7 bases to trimming and J lost 3 bases, with 15 bases between them. Germline V gene sequence: CDR1 SQVTM, CDR2 ANQGSEA.

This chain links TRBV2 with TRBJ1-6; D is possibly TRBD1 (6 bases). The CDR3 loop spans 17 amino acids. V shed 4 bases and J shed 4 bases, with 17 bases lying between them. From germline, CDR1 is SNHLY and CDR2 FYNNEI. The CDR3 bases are TGTGCCAGCAGTGGAATACTTGGGACATCGTATAATTCACCCCTCCACTTT. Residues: CASSGILGTSYNSPLHF.

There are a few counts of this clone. The CDR3 loop is CASSVGDRVLTGELFF. In DNA form, the CDR3 reads TGTGCCAGCAGCGTGGGGGACAGGGTCCTCACCGGGGAGCTGTTTTTT. The J gene is TRBJ2-2, the V gene TRBV9, with 9 bases matching TRBD1. With V trimmed by 2 bases and J by 4 bases, 6 bases remained unmatched. CDR3 length equals 16 residues. Germline loops: CDR1 SGDLS, CDR2 YYNGEE.

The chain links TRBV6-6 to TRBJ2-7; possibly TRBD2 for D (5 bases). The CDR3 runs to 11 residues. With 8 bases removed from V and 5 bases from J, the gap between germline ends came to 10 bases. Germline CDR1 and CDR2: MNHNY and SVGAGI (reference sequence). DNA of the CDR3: TGTGCCAGCTGCCGTAGCGACGAGCAGTACTTC. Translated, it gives CASCRSDEQYF.

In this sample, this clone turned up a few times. The CDR3 loop reads CASSGFLNSPLHF. The CDR3 DNA reads as TGTGCCAGCTCGGGATTCCTAAATTCACCCCTCCACTTT. V is TRBV25-1 and J is TRBJ1-6, with no clear D. This CDR3 spans 13 amino acids. V was pared by 8 bases and J by 7 bases, with 12 bases between. Germline values: CDR1 MGHDK, CDR2 SYGVNS.

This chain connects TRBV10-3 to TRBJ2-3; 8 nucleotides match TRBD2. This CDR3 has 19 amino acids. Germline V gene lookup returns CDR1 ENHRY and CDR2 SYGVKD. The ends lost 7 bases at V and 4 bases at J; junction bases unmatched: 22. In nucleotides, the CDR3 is TGTGCCATCATGGGGAGCACGGGAGGGCCGGGCCCACCCGCAGATACGCAGTATTTT. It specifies CAIMGSTGGPGPPADTQYF.

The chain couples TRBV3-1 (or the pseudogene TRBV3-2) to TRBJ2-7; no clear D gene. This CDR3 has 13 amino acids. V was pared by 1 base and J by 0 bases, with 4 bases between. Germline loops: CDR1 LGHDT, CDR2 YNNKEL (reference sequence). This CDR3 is CASSQALSYEQYF. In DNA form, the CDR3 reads TGTGCCAGCAGCCAAGCTCTCTCCTACGAGCAGTACTTC.

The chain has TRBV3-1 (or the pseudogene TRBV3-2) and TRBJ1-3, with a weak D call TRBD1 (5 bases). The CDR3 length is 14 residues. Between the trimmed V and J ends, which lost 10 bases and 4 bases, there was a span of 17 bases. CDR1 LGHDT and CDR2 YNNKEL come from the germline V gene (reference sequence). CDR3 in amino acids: CATGAGGSGNTIYF. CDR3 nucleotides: TGTGCCACGGGAGCGGGGGGGTCCGGAAACACCATATATTTT.

CDR3 DNA: TGTGCCAGCAGCTTAACCACAGGGTCCACAGATACGCAGTATTTT. Protein product: CASSLTTGSTDTQYF. The rearrangement uses TRBV7-9 and TRBJ2-3, with TRBD1 as a possible D gene (6 bases). The germline V and J ends were trimmed by 2 bases and 2 bases, with 11 bases remaining between them. The CDR3 contains 15 residues. Germline assignment: CDR1 SEHNR and CDR2 FQNEAQ (reference sequence).

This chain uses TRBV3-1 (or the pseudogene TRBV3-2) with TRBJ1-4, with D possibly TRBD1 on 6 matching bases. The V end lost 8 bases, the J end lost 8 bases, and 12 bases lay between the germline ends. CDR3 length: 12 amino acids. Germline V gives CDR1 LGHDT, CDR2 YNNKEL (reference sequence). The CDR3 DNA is TGTGCCAGCGGGGGGGGGCAGGAAAAACTGTTTTTT. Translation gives CASGGGQEKLFF.

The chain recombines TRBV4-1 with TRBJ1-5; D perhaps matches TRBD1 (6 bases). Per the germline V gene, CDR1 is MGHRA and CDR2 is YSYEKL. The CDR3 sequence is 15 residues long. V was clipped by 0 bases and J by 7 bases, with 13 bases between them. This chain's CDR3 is CASSQDGQGNQPQHF. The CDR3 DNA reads TGCGCCAGCAGCCAAGACGGCCAGGGGAACCAGCCCCAGCATTTT.

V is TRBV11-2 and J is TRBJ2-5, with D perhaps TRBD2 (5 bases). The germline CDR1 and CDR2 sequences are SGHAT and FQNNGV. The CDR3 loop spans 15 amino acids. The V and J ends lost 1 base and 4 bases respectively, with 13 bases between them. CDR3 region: CASSLVYGERETQYF. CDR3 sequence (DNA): TGTGCCAGCAGCTTAGTATACGGGGAAAGAGAGACCCAGTACTTC.

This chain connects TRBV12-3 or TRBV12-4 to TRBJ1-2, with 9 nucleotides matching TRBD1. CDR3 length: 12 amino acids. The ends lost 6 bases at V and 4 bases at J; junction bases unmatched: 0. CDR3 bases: TGTGCCAGCAGGACAGGGGGCTATGGCTACACCTTC. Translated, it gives CASRTGGYGYTF.

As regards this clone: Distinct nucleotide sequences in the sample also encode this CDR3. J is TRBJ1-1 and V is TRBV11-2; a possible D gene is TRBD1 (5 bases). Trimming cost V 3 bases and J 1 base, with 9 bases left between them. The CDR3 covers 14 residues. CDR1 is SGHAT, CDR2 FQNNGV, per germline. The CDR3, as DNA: TGTGCCAGCAGCTTGGGACTCGGGAACACTGAAGCTTTCTTT. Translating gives CASSLGLGNTEAFF.

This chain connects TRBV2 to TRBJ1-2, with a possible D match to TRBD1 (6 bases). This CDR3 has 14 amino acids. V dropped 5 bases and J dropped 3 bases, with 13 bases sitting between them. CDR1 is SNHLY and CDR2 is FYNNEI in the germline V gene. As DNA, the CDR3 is TGTGCCAGCAGTTTACCGGGGGGCCACTATGGCTACACCTTC. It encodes CASSLPGGHYGYTF.

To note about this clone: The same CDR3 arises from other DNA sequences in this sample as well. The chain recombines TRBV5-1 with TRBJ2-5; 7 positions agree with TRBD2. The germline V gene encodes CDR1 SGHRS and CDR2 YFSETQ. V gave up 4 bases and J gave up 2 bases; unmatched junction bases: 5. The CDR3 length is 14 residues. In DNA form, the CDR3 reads TGCGCCAGCAGCCTCGCTAGCGGACAAGAGACCCAGTACTTC. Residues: CASSLASGQETQYF.

CDR3: CASSPGRGDYNEQFF. The CDR3 DNA reads TGTGCCAGCTCACCGGGCAGGGGAGACTACAATGAGCAGTTCTTC. The V and J genes are TRBV18 and TRBJ2-1; weak D call: TRBD1 (6 bases). This CDR3 contains 15 residues. V was pared by 3 bases and J by 3 bases, with 12 bases between. CDR1 and CDR2 from the germline V gene are KGHSH and LQKENI.

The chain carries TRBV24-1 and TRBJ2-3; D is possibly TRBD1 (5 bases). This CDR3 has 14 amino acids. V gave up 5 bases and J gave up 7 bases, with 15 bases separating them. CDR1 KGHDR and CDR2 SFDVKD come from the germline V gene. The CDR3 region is CATSVGVEVNTQYF. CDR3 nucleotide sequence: TGTGCCACCAGTGTAGGGGTAGAAGTAAATACGCAGTATTTT.

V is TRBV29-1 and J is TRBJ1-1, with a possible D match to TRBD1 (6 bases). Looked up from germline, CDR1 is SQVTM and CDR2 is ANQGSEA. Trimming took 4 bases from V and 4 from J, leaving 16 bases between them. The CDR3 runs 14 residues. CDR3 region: CSVVLLVRGTEAFF. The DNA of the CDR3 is TGCAGCGTTGTCCTATTGGTCAGGGGCACTGAAGCTTTCTTT.

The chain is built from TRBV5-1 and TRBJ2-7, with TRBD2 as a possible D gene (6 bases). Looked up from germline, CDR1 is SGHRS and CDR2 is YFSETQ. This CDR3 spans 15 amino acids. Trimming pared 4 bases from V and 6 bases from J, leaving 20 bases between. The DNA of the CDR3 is TGCGCCAGCAGCCCCAGGCCTGCCGGGAGTGCCGAGCAGTACTTC. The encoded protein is CASSPRPAGSAEQYF. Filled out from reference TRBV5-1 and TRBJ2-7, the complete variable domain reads KAGVTQTPRYLIKTRGQQVTLSCSPISGHRSVSWYQQTPGQGLQFLFEYFSETQRNKGNFPGRFSGRQFSNSRSEMNVSTLELGDSALYLCASSPRPAGSAEQYFGPGTRLTVT.

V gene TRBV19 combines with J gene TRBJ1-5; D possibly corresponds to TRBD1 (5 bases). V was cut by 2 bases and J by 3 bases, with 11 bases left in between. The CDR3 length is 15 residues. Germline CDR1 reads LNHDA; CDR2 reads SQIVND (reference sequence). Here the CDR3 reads CASSIFSGFNQPQHF. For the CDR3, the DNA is TGTGCCAGTAGTATATTCTCAGGGTTCAATCAGCCCCAGCATTTT.

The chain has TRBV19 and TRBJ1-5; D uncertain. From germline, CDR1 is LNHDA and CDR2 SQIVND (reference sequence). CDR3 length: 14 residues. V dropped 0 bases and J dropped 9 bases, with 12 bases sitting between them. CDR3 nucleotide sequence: TGTGCCAGTAGTATAGATGGAGGGAGTATGCCCCAGCATTTT. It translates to CASSIDGGSMPQHF.

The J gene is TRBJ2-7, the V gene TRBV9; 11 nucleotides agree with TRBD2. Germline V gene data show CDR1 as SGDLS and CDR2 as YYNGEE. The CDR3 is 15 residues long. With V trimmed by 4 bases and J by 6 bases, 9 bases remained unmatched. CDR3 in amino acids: CASSPWASGGSEQYF. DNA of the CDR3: TGTGCCAGCAGCCCTTGGGCTAGCGGGGGGTCCGAGCAGTACTTC.

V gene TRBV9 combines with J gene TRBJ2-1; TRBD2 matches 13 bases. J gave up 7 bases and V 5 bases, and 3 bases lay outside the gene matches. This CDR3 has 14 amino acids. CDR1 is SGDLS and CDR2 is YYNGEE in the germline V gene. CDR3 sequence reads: CASSMTSGRNEQFF. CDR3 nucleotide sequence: TGTGCCAGCAGTATGACTAGCGGGAGGAATGAGCAGTTCTTC.

The CDR3 DNA is TGCGCCAGCAAATTGGGACAGGGGGCTCAGACTGAAGCTTTCTTT. The encoded protein is CASKLGQGAQTEAFF. The chain links TRBV5-1 to TRBJ1-1, with TRBD1 matching over 12 bases. J was trimmed by 5 bases and V by 6 bases; bases with no gene match: 8. The CDR3 spans 15 residues. In germline, CDR1 is SGHRS, CDR2 YFSETQ.

DNA for the CDR3: TGTGCCAGCAGTTACTCGTCCCGGACTGAAGAATATGGCTACACCTTC. It encodes CASSYSSRTEEYGYTF. The chain recombines TRBV6-5 with TRBJ1-2; D is unresolved. Looked up from germline, CDR1 is MNHEY and CDR2 is SVGAGI. Trimming removed 0 bases from V and 5 bases from J, with 16 bases in between. The CDR3 is 16 residues long.

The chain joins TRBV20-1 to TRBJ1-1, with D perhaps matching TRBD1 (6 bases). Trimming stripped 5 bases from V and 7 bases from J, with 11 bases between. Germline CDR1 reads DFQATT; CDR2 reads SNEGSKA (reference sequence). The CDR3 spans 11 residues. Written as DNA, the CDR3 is TGCAGTGCTTTACAGGGCCTTGAAGCTTTCTTT. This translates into CSALQGLEAFF.